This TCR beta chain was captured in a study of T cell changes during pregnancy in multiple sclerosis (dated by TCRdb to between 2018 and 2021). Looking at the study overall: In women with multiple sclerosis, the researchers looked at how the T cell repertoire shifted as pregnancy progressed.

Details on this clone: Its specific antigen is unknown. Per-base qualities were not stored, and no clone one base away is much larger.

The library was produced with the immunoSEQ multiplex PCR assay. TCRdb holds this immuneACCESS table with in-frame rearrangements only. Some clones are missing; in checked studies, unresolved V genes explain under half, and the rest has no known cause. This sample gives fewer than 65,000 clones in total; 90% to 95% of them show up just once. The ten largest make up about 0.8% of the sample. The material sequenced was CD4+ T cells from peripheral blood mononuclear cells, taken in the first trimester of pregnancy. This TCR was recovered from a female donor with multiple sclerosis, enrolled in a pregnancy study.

The nucleotide sequence reads TGTGCCAGCCAATCGGGGGGCCGTGAGACCCAGTACTTC. The resulting protein is CASQSGGRETQYF. The chain uses TRBV19 and TRBJ2-5, with TRBD2 as a weak D call on 7 bases. V was cut back by 9 bases and J by 5 bases, leaving a gap of 16 bases between them. From the germline V gene (reference sequence), CDR1 is LNHDA and CDR2 is SQIVND. There are 13 amino acids in the CDR3, from cysteine to phenylalanine inclusive. Only CDR3 DNA remains: 39 bases, in frame from the first base.